Below, 18 T cell receptor beta chains from the same sample are listed, as sequenced in a study of cytomegalovirus exposure and HLA in healthy donors. The method was immunoSEQ multiplex PCR; TCRdb's version includes in-frame clones alone and lacks a portion of them. Of 70,000 or so clones listed, 85% to 95% were seen once; the top ten hold roughly 1.6%. Sequenced: PBMCs. The receptors come from a man between 18 and 35 years old in good health and CMV-seropositive.

V is TRBV10-2 and J is TRBJ2-7; no clear D gene. The CDR3 loop spans 11 amino acids. Germline V gives CDR1 WSHSY, CDR2 SAAADI. V was trimmed by 4 bases and J by 2 bases, leaving 3 bases between them. Here the CDR3 reads CASSAAYEQYF. DNA for the CDR3: TGCGCCAGCAGTGCTGCCTACGAGCAGTACTTC.

The V and J genes are TRBV9 and TRBJ2-3; a weak D match, TRBD2 (6 bases). V dropped 3 bases and J dropped 4 bases, with 9 bases sitting between them. The CDR3 totals 13 residues. The germline V gene has CDR1 SGDLS and CDR2 YYNGEE. CDR3 loop: CASSAGTSDTQYF. The CDR3 DNA reads TGTGCCAGCAGCGCGGGGACTTCAGATACGCAGTATTTT.

The chain combines TRBV28 with TRBJ2-1; 7 nucleotides line up with TRBD1. The CDR3 runs 15 residues. CDR1 is MDHEN and CDR2 is SYDVKM in the germline V gene. Trimming removed 3 bases from V and 8 bases from J; junction bases left unmatched: 10. In DNA form, the CDR3 reads TGTGCCAGCAGTTTCCTCGGACAGGAAGGTTATGAGCAGTTCTTC. The encoded protein is CASSFLGQEGYEQFF.

CDR3 bases: TGTGCCGTAAGAAGAGGACAGTCAAGCTCCTACGAGCAGTACTTC. Translation gives CAVRRGQSSSYEQYF. J is TRBJ2-7 and V is TRBV6-4, with a tentative D call TRBD1 (6 bases). This CDR3 spans 15 amino acids. Germline values: CDR1 MRHNA, CDR2 SNTAGT. V was cut by 11 bases and J by 0 bases, with 20 bases left in between.

V is TRBV9 and J is TRBJ2-1, with TRBD1 matching 10 bases. The V and J ends lost 3 bases and 9 bases, in that order; junction bases with no gene match: 9. The CDR3 has 15 residues. CDR1 and CDR2 from the germline V gene are SGDLS and YYNGEE. The CDR3 DNA reads TGTGCCAGCAGCGCGCTCGGGACAGGGGTTGGTGAGCAGTTCTTC. Protein sequence: CASSALGTGVGEQFF.

The chain employs TRBV5-1 and TRBJ2-7; TRBD1 might be the D (6 bases). CDR1 SGHRS and CDR2 YFSETQ come from the germline V gene. With 4 bases removed from V and 2 bases from J, the gap between germline ends came to 10 bases. CDR3 length: 13 amino acids. The CDR3 loop reads CASSLRTAYEQYF. The CDR3 bases are TGCGCCAGCAGCCTCAGGACAGCCTACGAGCAGTACTTC.

The V call is TRBV11-2, the J call TRBJ2-1; D is perhaps TRBD2 (5 bases). The CDR3 spans 18 residues. CDR1 and CDR2 (germline): SGHAT, FQNNGV. Trimming took off 0 bases at V and 8 bases at J, with 23 bases between the two ends. For the CDR3, the DNA is TGTGCCAGCAGCTTAGATCGGGTAGGAGCGGCACGTGCGTATGAGCAGTTCTTC. Protein: CASSLDRVGAARAYEQFF.

The chain joins TRBV9 to TRBJ2-2, with D possibly TRBD2 on 5 matching bases. The germline gives CDR1 SGDLS, CDR2 YYNGEE. Trimming left V 4 bases short and J 7 bases short, with 8 bases between. The CDR3 totals 12 residues. Here the CDR3 reads CASSPRGGELFF. In DNA form, the CDR3 reads TGTGCCAGCAGCCCCCGGGGCGGGGAGCTGTTTTTT.

This chain uses TRBV9 with TRBJ2-7, with a weak D call TRBD1 (5 bases). Germline assignment: CDR1 SGDLS and CDR2 YYNGEE. CDR3 length: 14 residues. Trimming removed 2 bases from V and 1 base from J, with 10 bases in between. CDR3 bases: TGTGCCAGCAGCGTCGGACAAGCTTCCTACGAGCAGTACTTC. Translating gives CASSVGQASYEQYF. Using reference TRBV9 and TRBJ2-7 for the parts outside the CDR3, the full variable domain is DSGVTQTPKHLITATGQRVTLRCSPRSGDLSVYWYQQSLDQGLQFLIQYYNGEERAKGNILERFSAQQFPDLHSELNLSSLELGDSALYFCASSVGQASYEQYFGPGTRLTVT.

The chain joins TRBV27 to TRBJ2-3; no clear D. V was clipped by 5 bases and J by 1 base, with 13 bases between them. The CDR3 loop spans 15 amino acids. The germline gives CDR1 MNHEY, CDR2 SMNVEV (reference sequence). DNA of the CDR3: TGTGCCAGCAGTAGTCCGCGGCTCCGCACAGATACGCAGTATTTT. This translates into CASSSPRLRTDTQYF.

This sequence joins TRBV6-6 and TRBJ1-3; D unresolved. This CDR3 is 16 amino acids long. V was trimmed by 0 bases and J by 0 bases, leaving 9 bases between them. Germline V CDR1 and CDR2: MNHNY, SVGAGI (reference sequence). The CDR3 coding sequence is TGTGCCAGCAGTTACTCAACCCGGTCCTCTGGAAACACCATATATTTT. Residues: CASSYSTRSSGNTIYF.

CDR3 DNA: TGCGCCAGCAGTTCGGCAGGGGGCGAAGGGGTAGGTGGCTACACCTTC. It specifies CASSSAGGEGVGGYTF. The J gene is TRBJ1-2, the V gene TRBV5-1, with 8 bases identical to TRBD1. CDR1 is SGHRS and CDR2 is YFSETQ in the germline V gene. The junction had 16 bases not matched to a gene; V was cut back by 5 bases and J by 7 bases. CDR3 length: 16 residues.

This chain joins TRBV19 and TRBJ2-2; D unresolved. Trimming pared 4 bases from V and 3 bases from J, leaving 3 bases between. The CDR3 has 12 residues. CDR1 is LNHDA and CDR2 is SQIVND in the germline V gene (reference sequence). The CDR3 sequence: CASSTDTGELFF. DNA of the CDR3: TGTGCCAGTAGTACTGACACCGGGGAGCTGTTTTTT.

For this clone: The CDR3 does not close with the conserved phenylalanine or tryptophan, likely indicating a read error. It is unclear where the CDR3 begins or ends on the DNA, so no DNA is shown, and the CDR3 is as TCRdb lists it. The chain has TRBV6-5 and TRBJ2-4; the table's D call, TRBD1, has no DNA check behind it. CDR1 is MNHEY and CDR2 is SVGAGI in the germline V gene. Counting both end residues, the CDR3 totals 11 amino acids. CDR3 in amino acids: CASRTVRQGPS.

This chain joins TRBV30 and TRBJ2-5; 9 bases agree with TRBD2. Germline assignment: CDR1 GTSNPN and CDR2 SVGIG (reference sequence). The ends lost 5 bases at V and 7 bases at J; junction bases unmatched: 14. This CDR3 contains 15 residues. CDR3 sequence: CAWARGGREVGTQYF. The DNA of the CDR3 is TGTGCCTGGGCGCGGGGCGGGAGGGAAGTCGGGACCCAGTACTTC.

V usage is TRBV5-1 and J usage is TRBJ1-4; D perhaps matches TRBD1 (6 bases). Germline-derived CDR1 and CDR2 are SGHRS and YFSETQ. The V gene lost 0 bases and the J gene lost 7 bases, with 13 bases spanning the gap. The CDR3 runs 15 residues. The CDR3 region is CASSLGGTSVEKLFF. The CDR3 DNA is TGCGCCAGCAGCTTGGGAGGGACATCGGTTGAAAAACTGTTTTTT.

The chain has TRBV5-1 and TRBJ1-2; 9 positions match TRBD1. The V and J ends lost 1 base and 2 bases, in that order; junction bases with no gene match: 3. The CDR3 runs 15 residues. CDR1 and CDR2 (germline): SGHRS, YFSETQ. DNA for the CDR3: TGCGCCAGCAGCTTGACAGGGGGCGTCAACTATGGCTACACCTTC. It codes for CASSLTGGVNYGYTF.

The CDR3 coding sequence is TGTGCCAGCAGCTCCGCAGGGGCAGACGAAAAACTGTTTTTT. Its protein product is CASSSAGADEKLFF. J is TRBJ1-4 and V is TRBV7-9; a weak D match, TRBD1 (6 bases). Trimming left V 4 bases short and J 8 bases short, with 14 bases between. This CDR3 spans 14 amino acids. Germline values: CDR1 SEHNR, CDR2 FQNEAQ (reference sequence).